This entry lists 28 T cell receptor beta chains sequenced from one sample in a study of blood T cell repertoires in COVID-19. Sequencing used immunoSEQ multiplex PCR; TCRdb keeps in-frame clones, though not all of them. The profile shows roughly 400,000 clones, more than 75% of them singletons. Sequenced material: PBMCs or T cells enriched from blood (not recorded which). The receptors were gathered from a woman in her forties or fifties who had recovered from COVID-19.

This chain links TRBV19 with TRBJ1-6, with TRBD1 identical over 7 bases. Germline CDR1 is LNHDA and CDR2 is SQIVND (reference sequence). V shed 8 bases, J shed 5 bases, and the junction held 3 bases outside the gene matches. CDR3 length: 13 amino acids. DNA of the CDR3: TGTGCCAGTGTAAGGGGGCATAATTCACCCCTCCACTTT. Its protein is CASVRGHNSPLHF.

The genes are TRBV5-1 and TRBJ2-7; 8 positions agree with TRBD1. Trimming cost V 2 bases and J 0 bases; bases outside gene matches: 13. The CDR3 sequence is 18 residues long. Germline CDR1 is SGHRS and CDR2 is YFSETQ. The CDR3 DNA is TGCGCCAGCAGCTTTGGTATCCCGGGACAGGTGAGCTCCTACGAGCAGTACTTC. This encodes CASSFGIPGQVSSYEQYF.

The chain links TRBV4-1 to TRBJ2-3; tentatively, D is TRBD1 (5 bases). The germline gives CDR1 MGHRA, CDR2 YSYEKL. Trimming removed 2 bases from V and 3 bases from J, with 9 bases in between. This CDR3 is built from 14 residues. The CDR3 region is CASSQLTATDTQYF. CDR3 in DNA: TGCGCCAGCAGCCAACTGACAGCAACAGATACGCAGTATTTT.

J is TRBJ2-2 and V is TRBV28; 12 nucleotides line up with TRBD2. This CDR3 comprises 15 residues. Germline V lookup: CDR1 MDHEN, CDR2 SYDVKM. V was clipped by 6 bases and J by 6 bases; unmatched bases: 5. The CDR3 DNA follows: TGTGCCAGCAGCCCCAGACTAGCGGGGGCCGGGGAGCTGTTTTTT. Translation: CASSPRLAGAGELFF. The full variable domain, with the rest looked up from reference TRBV28 and TRBJ2-2, is DVKVTQSSRYLVKRTGEKVFLECVQDMDHENMFWYRQDPGLGLRLIYFSYDVKMKEKGDIPEGYSVSREKKERFSLILESASTNQTSMYLCASSPRLAGAGELFFGEGSRLTVL.

The chain links TRBV3-1 (or the pseudogene TRBV3-2) to TRBJ1-3, with 7 positions matching TRBD1. The junction had 6 bases not matched to a gene; V was cut back by 4 bases and J by 0 bases. Germline lookup yields CDR1 LGHDT and CDR2 YNNKEL (reference sequence). The length of the CDR3 is 16 residues. The CDR3 nucleotides are TGTGCCAGCAGCCTCCGGGACAGAGGCTCTGGAAACACCATATATTTT. Translating it yields CASSLRDRGSGNTIYF.

J is TRBJ2-1 and V is TRBV27, with TRBD2 matching over 10 bases. This CDR3 is 16 amino acids long. The germline V gene encodes CDR1 MNHEY and CDR2 SMNVEV (reference sequence). With V trimmed by 7 bases and J by 7 bases, 13 bases remained unmatched. CDR3: CASILQAGGPQNEQFF. CDR3 coding DNA: TGTGCCAGCATCCTTCAAGCGGGGGGGCCGCAGAATGAGCAGTTCTTC.

CDR3 sequence: CASSQEPGTDTQYF. The DNA of the CDR3 is TGCGCCAGCAGCCAAGAGCCAGGCACAGATACGCAGTATTTT. The chain couples TRBV4-1 to TRBJ2-3; D is unresolved. Trimming shortened V by 0 bases and J by 1 base, and 5 bases separated the two germline ends. In germline, CDR1 is MGHRA, CDR2 YSYEKL. The CDR3 sequence is 14 residues long.

The chain links TRBV7-2 to TRBJ1-5, with D maybe TRBD1 (6 bases). Germline CDR1 and CDR2: SGHTA and FQGNSA. Trimming left V 10 bases short and J 2 bases short, with 15 bases between. The CDR3 contains 14 residues. For the CDR3, the DNA is TGTGCCACCGCCCAGGCAGGGGGCAATCAGCCCCAGCATTTT. Protein sequence: CATAQAGGNQPQHF.

This rearrangement joins TRBV2 to TRBJ1-1; unclear D gene. This CDR3 has 13 amino acids. V was pared by 5 bases and J by 0 bases, with 7 bases between. Germline CDR1 SNHLY, CDR2 FYNNEI. The CDR3 coding sequence is TGTGCCAGCAGTCGGTCCTTGAACACTGAAGCTTTCTTT. Protein product: CASSRSLNTEAFF.

The chain uses TRBV4-3 and TRBJ1-2; 8 bases agree with TRBD1. Looked up from germline, CDR1 is LGHNA and CDR2 is YSLEER. V gave up 0 bases and J gave up 5 bases; unmatched junction bases: 8. The CDR3 runs to 16 residues. For the CDR3, the DNA is TGCGCCAGCAGCCAAGATGCCCGGACAGGGTTGTATGGCTACACCTTC. Its translation is CASSQDARTGLYGYTF.

The rearrangement joins TRBV18 to TRBJ1-5; no reliable D call. The CDR3 has 16 residues. Trimming stripped 3 bases from V and 3 bases from J, with 15 bases between. Germline V lookup: CDR1 KGHSH, CDR2 LQKENI. The CDR3: CASSPSVAFNNQPQHF. For the CDR3, the DNA is TGTGCCAGCTCACCCTCGGTTGCCTTTAACAATCAGCCCCAGCATTTT. The full variable domain, its missing parts supplied by reference TRBV18 and TRBJ1-5, is NAGVMQNPRHLVRRRGQEARLRCSPMKGHSHVYWYRQLPEEGLKFMVYLQKENIIDESGMPKERFSAEFPKEGPSILRIQQVVRGDSAAYFCASSPSVAFNNQPQHFGDGTRLSIL.

The rearrangement links TRBV5-5 to TRBJ2-7; D unresolved. V gave up 0 bases and J gave up 7 bases, with 8 bases separating them. Germline lookup yields CDR1 SGHKS and CDR2 YYEKEE (reference sequence). There are 12 residues in the CDR3. The CDR3 bases are TGTGCCAGCAGCTTGGATTACTGGGAGCAGTACTTC. Its protein is CASSLDYWEQYF.

The chain carries TRBV27 and TRBJ1-4, with D perhaps matching TRBD1 (5 bases). Trimming pared 9 bases from V and 1 base from J, leaving 12 bases between. CDR1 and CDR2 (germline): MNHEY, SMNVEV (reference sequence). The CDR3 consists of 14 residues. The CDR3 sequence: CASSPGITNEKLFF. For the CDR3, the DNA is TGTGCCAGTAGTCCAGGGATAACTAATGAAAAACTGTTTTTT.

This sequence joins TRBV5-4 and TRBJ1-2; possibly TRBD1 for D (5 bases). The V end was cut by 0 bases, the J end by 4 bases, with 10 bases between. The CDR3 extends over 14 amino acids. Per the germline V gene, CDR1 is SGHNT and CDR2 is YYREEE (reference sequence). The CDR3 spells CASSLAGSPYGYTF. In DNA, the CDR3 is TGTGCCAGCAGCTTGGCAGGGTCCCCCTATGGCTACACCTTC.

V usage is TRBV28 and J usage is TRBJ1-5; D is perhaps TRBD1 (5 bases). Trimming shortened V by 5 bases and J by 1 base, and 18 bases separated the two germline ends. CDR1 and CDR2 from the germline V gene are MDHEN and SYDVKM. The CDR3 covers 17 residues. The CDR3, as DNA: TGTGCCAGCAGTGCCCGCCTGATCAGGGCCAGCAATCAGCCCCAGCATTTT. This sequence encodes CASSARLIRASNQPQHF.

The chain links TRBV3-1 (or the pseudogene TRBV3-2) to TRBJ2-7, with D perhaps TRBD1 (6 bases). V lost 4 bases and J 3 bases, leaving 13 bases between the germline ends. Germline CDR1 is LGHDT and CDR2 is YNNKEL (reference sequence). The CDR3 is 14 amino acids. Written as DNA, the CDR3 is TGTGCCAGCAGCCGCCGGGACAACCTCTACGAGCAGTACTTC. Protein sequence: CASSRRDNLYEQYF.

The chain carries TRBV27 and TRBJ2-1; 7 bases align to TRBD1. The CDR3 totals 15 residues. Germline CDR1 MNHEY, CDR2 SMNVEV (reference sequence). The junction had 6 bases not matched to a gene; V was cut back by 7 bases and J by 0 bases. In nucleotides, the CDR3 is TGTGCCAGCAATACGGACAGGCCCTCCTACAATGAGCAGTTCTTC. Residues: CASNTDRPSYNEQFF.

The rearrangement joins TRBV20-1 to TRBJ2-5, with 10 bases that match TRBD2. The V gene's germline CDR1 is DFQATT and CDR2 SNEGSKA (reference sequence). V trimming: 3 bases; J trimming: 5 bases; junction bases outside the gene matches: 6. The CDR3 is made up of 14 amino acids. The CDR3 region is CSASSGGSQETQYF. Here the CDR3 DNA reads TGCAGTGCTAGTAGCGGGGGGTCACAGGAGACCCAGTACTTC.

The V call is TRBV12-3 or TRBV12-4, the J call TRBJ2-1; D unresolved. The ends were cut back, 5 bases at V and 7 bases at J, with 9 bases in the middle. The CDR3 totals 12 residues. CDR3 protein: CASSPSLNEQFF. The CDR3 DNA reads TGTGCCAGCAGTCCCTCTCTGAATGAGCAGTTCTTC.

This clone was observed a handful of times. The genes are TRBV9 and TRBJ1-1; D is uncertain. The ends were cut back, 0 bases at V and 1 base at J, with 10 bases in the middle. The CDR3 loop spans 15 amino acids. CDR1 is SGDLS and CDR2 is YYNGEE in the germline V gene. The DNA for the CDR3 is TGTGCCAGCAGCGTAGCTGGCCAGGCGAACACTGAAGCTTTCTTT. Its protein product is CASSVAGQANTEAFF.

Details on this clone: The junction departs from germline at one end; a sequencing error may be responsible. V is TRBV7-7 and J is TRBJ2-2, with TRBD2 identical over 8 bases. The length of the CDR3 is 15 residues. Germline V CDR1 and CDR2: SSHAT, FNYEAQ (reference sequence). The CDR3 region is CASSSGGPGTGELFF. The CDR3 DNA is TGTGCTAGCAGCTCGGGGGGGCCGGGTACCGGGGAGCTGTTTTTT.

The genes are TRBV27 and TRBJ1-2; 7 positions match TRBD1. J lost 3 bases, V lost 2 bases, and 6 bases had no gene match. The length of the CDR3 is 15 residues. Germline lookup yields CDR1 MNHEY and CDR2 SMNVEV (reference sequence). CDR3 bases: TGTGCCAGCAGTTTAACCCGCACAGGGGACTATGGCTACACCTTC. Translation gives CASSLTRTGDYGYTF.

The chain carries TRBV5-1 and TRBJ2-3, with TRBD2 matching 8 bases. The CDR3 spans 16 residues. Germline CDR1 and CDR2: SGHRS and YFSETQ. The junction had 8 bases not matched to a gene; V was cut back by 1 base and J by 4 bases. CDR3 nucleotides: TGCGCCAGCAGCTTGCAGGCCGGGGGGGCAGCAGATACGCAGTATTTT. Its protein product is CASSLQAGGAADTQYF.

The chain couples TRBV23-1 to TRBJ2-4; 8 nucleotides match TRBD1. TRBV23-1 qualifies as an ORF whose function is uncertain. This CDR3 contains 16 residues. Trimming removed 2 bases from V and 6 bases from J; junction bases left unmatched: 9. CDR3: CASSQPQPDRANIQYF. In DNA, the CDR3 is TGCGCCAGCAGTCAACCTCAACCGGACAGGGCAAACATTCAGTACTTC.

The chain carries TRBV12-3 or TRBV12-4 and TRBJ1-1, with a weak D call TRBD1 (5 bases). With 3 bases removed from V and 4 bases from J, the gap between germline ends came to 9 bases. This CDR3 region has 13 residues. CDR3 region: CASSFLQGTEAFF. The CDR3 DNA reads as TGTGCCAGCAGTTTCCTGCAGGGCACTGAAGCTTTCTTT.

The rearrangement uses TRBV15 and TRBJ2-5, with 12 nucleotides matching TRBD2. Losses at the gene ends were 0 bases for V and 5 bases for J; bases not matched to a gene: 4. This CDR3 contains 16 residues. Germline assignment: CDR1 LNHNV and CDR2 YYDKDF (reference sequence). In nucleotides, the CDR3 is TGTGCCACCAGCAGAGATCGGCTAGCGGGGGGGGAGACCCAGTACTTC. This translates into CATSRDRLAGGETQYF. Full variable domain (remainder filled in from reference TRBV15 and TRBJ2-5): DAMVIQNPRYQVTQFGKPVTLSCSQTLNHNVMYWYQQKSSQAPKLLFHYYDKDFNNEADTPDNFQSRRPNTSFCFLDIRSPGLGDTAMYLCATSRDRLAGGETQYFGPGTRLLVL.

The rearrangement links TRBV29-1 to TRBJ1-5; perhaps TRBD1 as D (6 bases). V was pared by 7 bases and J by 6 bases, with 16 bases between. The CDR3 loop spans 13 amino acids. Germline loops: CDR1 SQVTM, CDR2 ANQGSEA. The CDR3 loop is CSALDSRGQPQHF. For the CDR3, the DNA is TGCAGCGCTCTCGATAGCAGGGGTCAGCCCCAGCATTTT.

This chain links TRBV6-2 or TRBV6-3 with TRBJ2-3; TRBD2 matches 8 bases. Germline V gene sequence: CDR1 MNHEY, CDR2 SVGEGT. The CDR3 contains 17 residues. With 6 bases clipped from V and 0 bases from J, the junction kept 11 bases outside the gene matches. CDR3 protein: CASSSLERGTSTDTQYF. For the CDR3, the DNA is TGTGCCAGCAGCTCCCTAGAGCGGGGGACTAGCACAGATACGCAGTATTTT.